This T cell receptor (beta chain) is from a study of T cell repertoires in cytomegalovirus infection. Overall study: Public TCR beta signatures were indicative of both CMV infection and a matching HLA type.

Looked up from germline, CDR1 is LNHDA and CDR2 is SQIVND (reference sequence). The V gene lost 5 bases and the J gene lost 7 bases, with 14 bases spanning the gap. CDR3 size: 14 residues. TCRdb called the reads again in MiXCR, with one record for every CDR3 protein. The sample carries around 360,000 distinct CDR3 sequences, about 35% recorded once. This clonotype was recorded a few times. Its antigen is not known. Findings and limits, study-wide: HLA-C-restricted CMV-specific TCR beta clonotypes were dominant in the ex vivo response.

This sequence joins TRBV19 and TRBJ2-2; D is unclear. Sequenced here: cultured PBMCs, sampled from culture after CMV antigen stimulation. The sequence came from a human donor in good health (CMV status not recorded). Some clones in this sample may be carry-over from other donors' samples. The CDR3 DNA reads TGTGCCAGTAGTGAACCCTCGTTGATCGGGGAGCTGTTTTTT. Protein: CASSEPSLIGELFF.